These 8 T cell receptor beta chains were sequenced from one sample in a study of cytomegalovirus exposure and HLA in healthy donors (dated by TCRdb to 2017 to 2019). Library construction relied on the immunoSEQ multiplex PCR assay. For the multiplex PCR, a mixture combining 60 forward primers for TCR Vbeta segments and 13 reverse primers for TCR Jbeta segments was used. Here the immuneACCESS table is served through TCRdb, limited to in-frame sequences with V and J called. Missing clones are a known gap in these copies; in checked studies unresolved V genes cover under half, and the rest lacks a known reason. The sample profile shows about 200,000 clones; about 80% of them were found once. Together, the top ten hold around 1.8% of the sample. Sequencing input: PBMCs. The receptors stem from a man in his late teens or twenties in good health and CMV-seronegative.

This clone was observed a single time. The chain employs TRBV30 and TRBJ2-5, with 14 bases matching TRBD2. CDR1 GTSNPN and CDR2 SVGIG come from the germline V gene (reference sequence). CDR3 size: 17 residues. V dropped 5 bases and J dropped 2; count of bases not matched to a gene: 10. CDR3 region: CAWSGTSGSRGQETQYF. The CDR3 DNA reads as TGTGCCTGGTCTGGGACTAGCGGGAGTAGGGGGCAAGAGACCCAGTACTTC.

The CDR3 reads CASSGGIRSNEQYF. CDR3 in DNA: TGTGCCAGCAGTGGAGGGATTAGGAGCAACGAGCAGTACTTC. The chain recombines TRBV6-1 with TRBJ2-7; a weak D match, TRBD2 (5 bases). V shed 4 bases and J shed 5 bases, with 15 bases lying between them. The CDR3 has 14 residues. The germline V gene encodes CDR1 MNHNS and CDR2 SASEGT.

The CDR3 sequence: CASSAGLGGRETQYF. For the CDR3, the DNA is TGTGCCAGCAGTGCGGGCTTAGGGGGCCGAGAGACCCAGTACTTC. The chain carries TRBV6-5 and TRBJ2-5; TRBD1 matches 7 bases. V was clipped by 5 bases and J by 4 bases; unmatched bases: 10. Germline CDR1 MNHEY, CDR2 SVGAGI. This CDR3 contains 15 residues.

CDR3 amino acids: CASSLRGMRQGNPYNSPLHF. The CDR3 coding sequence is TGTGCCAGCAGCTTAAGGGGGATGAGACAGGGAAACCCCTATAATTCACCCCTCCACTTT. V is TRBV7-3 and J is TRBJ1-6; 7 positions match TRBD1. V was clipped by 1 base and J by 2 bases; unmatched bases: 14. The CDR3 loop spans 20 amino acids. The germline gives CDR1 SGHTA, CDR2 FQGTGA.

The CDR3 region is CASSRPGDRGGGDTEAFF. DNA of the CDR3: TGTGCCAGTAGCCGTCCCGGCGACAGGGGAGGCGGGGACACTGAAGCTTTCTTT. The rearrangement uses TRBV19 and TRBJ1-1; the match to TRBD1 covers 8 bases. The CDR3 length is 18 residues. With 6 bases clipped from V and 3 bases from J, the junction kept 18 bases outside the gene matches. In germline, CDR1 is LNHDA, CDR2 SQIVND (reference sequence).

The V and J genes are TRBV7-2 and TRBJ2-2; 7 nucleotides match TRBD2. CDR3 length equals 16 residues. Losses at the gene ends were 0 bases for V and 7 bases for J; bases not matched to a gene: 8. Germline-derived CDR1 and CDR2 are SGHTA and FQGNSA. Here the CDR3 reads CASSLALAVKLGELFF. In DNA form, the CDR3 reads TGTGCCAGCAGCTTAGCCCTAGCGGTGAAACTCGGGGAGCTGTTTTTT.

On this clone: Germline is not matched at one junction end, which may reflect a read error. The V and J genes are TRBV7-9 and TRBJ1-1; D is unresolved. This CDR3 is 12 amino acids long. Germline CDR1 SEHNR, CDR2 FQNEAQ (reference sequence). The CDR3 reads CSSSQNAREAFF. For the CDR3, the DNA is TGTTCCAGCAGCCAGAATGCACGTGAAGCTTTCTTT.

This chain connects TRBV7-3 to TRBJ2-5, with TRBD1 as a possible D gene (6 bases). The CDR3 is 15 amino acids. V lost 1 base and J lost 1, with 10 bases in between. Germline assignment: CDR1 SGHTA and CDR2 FQGTGA. CDR3 sequence reads: CASSLMTGLQETQYF. DNA of the CDR3: TGTGCCAGCAGCTTAATGACAGGTCTCCAAGAGACCCAGTACTTC.